In this sample, the clone carrying this T cell receptor beta chain turned up many times. Its target is not known. This entry is derived from a study of regulatory T cells in long-lasting Graves disease. Study findings and constraints: Lower TCR diversity was seen in persistent Graves' patients than in newly diagnosed ones. Newly diagnosed disease favored TRBV20-1 and TRBJ2-1 over persistent disease.

Noted time point: newly diagnosed GD, antithyroid drugs for less than 3 months. The TCR library was made from RNA extracted from PBMCs. CDR1 and CDR2 (germline): MDHEN, SYDVKM. The CDR3 covers 15 residues. V was shortened by 3 bases and J by 6 bases, with 17 bases between the two germline ends. Arm-PCR of CDR3 regions and iRepertoire HTBI primers were the basis on which TCR beta libraries were built. TCRdb re-derived calls from the multiplex PCR reads in MiXCR, one entry per CDR3 protein. The sample consists of 200,000 to 300,000 distinct CDR3 sequences, over 20% of them appearing once. This sample comprised peripheral blood mononuclear cells (PBMCs), obtained at new diagnosis, from a patient treated with antithyroid drugs. The V gene is TRBV28, the J gene TRBJ1-1, with unresolved D. The receptor was derived from a female donor with Graves disease. CDR3 amino acids: CASSFRVGLKAEAFF. The CDR3 DNA follows: TGTGCCAGCAGTTTTCGGGTGGGGTTGAAGGCTGAAGCTTTCTTT.